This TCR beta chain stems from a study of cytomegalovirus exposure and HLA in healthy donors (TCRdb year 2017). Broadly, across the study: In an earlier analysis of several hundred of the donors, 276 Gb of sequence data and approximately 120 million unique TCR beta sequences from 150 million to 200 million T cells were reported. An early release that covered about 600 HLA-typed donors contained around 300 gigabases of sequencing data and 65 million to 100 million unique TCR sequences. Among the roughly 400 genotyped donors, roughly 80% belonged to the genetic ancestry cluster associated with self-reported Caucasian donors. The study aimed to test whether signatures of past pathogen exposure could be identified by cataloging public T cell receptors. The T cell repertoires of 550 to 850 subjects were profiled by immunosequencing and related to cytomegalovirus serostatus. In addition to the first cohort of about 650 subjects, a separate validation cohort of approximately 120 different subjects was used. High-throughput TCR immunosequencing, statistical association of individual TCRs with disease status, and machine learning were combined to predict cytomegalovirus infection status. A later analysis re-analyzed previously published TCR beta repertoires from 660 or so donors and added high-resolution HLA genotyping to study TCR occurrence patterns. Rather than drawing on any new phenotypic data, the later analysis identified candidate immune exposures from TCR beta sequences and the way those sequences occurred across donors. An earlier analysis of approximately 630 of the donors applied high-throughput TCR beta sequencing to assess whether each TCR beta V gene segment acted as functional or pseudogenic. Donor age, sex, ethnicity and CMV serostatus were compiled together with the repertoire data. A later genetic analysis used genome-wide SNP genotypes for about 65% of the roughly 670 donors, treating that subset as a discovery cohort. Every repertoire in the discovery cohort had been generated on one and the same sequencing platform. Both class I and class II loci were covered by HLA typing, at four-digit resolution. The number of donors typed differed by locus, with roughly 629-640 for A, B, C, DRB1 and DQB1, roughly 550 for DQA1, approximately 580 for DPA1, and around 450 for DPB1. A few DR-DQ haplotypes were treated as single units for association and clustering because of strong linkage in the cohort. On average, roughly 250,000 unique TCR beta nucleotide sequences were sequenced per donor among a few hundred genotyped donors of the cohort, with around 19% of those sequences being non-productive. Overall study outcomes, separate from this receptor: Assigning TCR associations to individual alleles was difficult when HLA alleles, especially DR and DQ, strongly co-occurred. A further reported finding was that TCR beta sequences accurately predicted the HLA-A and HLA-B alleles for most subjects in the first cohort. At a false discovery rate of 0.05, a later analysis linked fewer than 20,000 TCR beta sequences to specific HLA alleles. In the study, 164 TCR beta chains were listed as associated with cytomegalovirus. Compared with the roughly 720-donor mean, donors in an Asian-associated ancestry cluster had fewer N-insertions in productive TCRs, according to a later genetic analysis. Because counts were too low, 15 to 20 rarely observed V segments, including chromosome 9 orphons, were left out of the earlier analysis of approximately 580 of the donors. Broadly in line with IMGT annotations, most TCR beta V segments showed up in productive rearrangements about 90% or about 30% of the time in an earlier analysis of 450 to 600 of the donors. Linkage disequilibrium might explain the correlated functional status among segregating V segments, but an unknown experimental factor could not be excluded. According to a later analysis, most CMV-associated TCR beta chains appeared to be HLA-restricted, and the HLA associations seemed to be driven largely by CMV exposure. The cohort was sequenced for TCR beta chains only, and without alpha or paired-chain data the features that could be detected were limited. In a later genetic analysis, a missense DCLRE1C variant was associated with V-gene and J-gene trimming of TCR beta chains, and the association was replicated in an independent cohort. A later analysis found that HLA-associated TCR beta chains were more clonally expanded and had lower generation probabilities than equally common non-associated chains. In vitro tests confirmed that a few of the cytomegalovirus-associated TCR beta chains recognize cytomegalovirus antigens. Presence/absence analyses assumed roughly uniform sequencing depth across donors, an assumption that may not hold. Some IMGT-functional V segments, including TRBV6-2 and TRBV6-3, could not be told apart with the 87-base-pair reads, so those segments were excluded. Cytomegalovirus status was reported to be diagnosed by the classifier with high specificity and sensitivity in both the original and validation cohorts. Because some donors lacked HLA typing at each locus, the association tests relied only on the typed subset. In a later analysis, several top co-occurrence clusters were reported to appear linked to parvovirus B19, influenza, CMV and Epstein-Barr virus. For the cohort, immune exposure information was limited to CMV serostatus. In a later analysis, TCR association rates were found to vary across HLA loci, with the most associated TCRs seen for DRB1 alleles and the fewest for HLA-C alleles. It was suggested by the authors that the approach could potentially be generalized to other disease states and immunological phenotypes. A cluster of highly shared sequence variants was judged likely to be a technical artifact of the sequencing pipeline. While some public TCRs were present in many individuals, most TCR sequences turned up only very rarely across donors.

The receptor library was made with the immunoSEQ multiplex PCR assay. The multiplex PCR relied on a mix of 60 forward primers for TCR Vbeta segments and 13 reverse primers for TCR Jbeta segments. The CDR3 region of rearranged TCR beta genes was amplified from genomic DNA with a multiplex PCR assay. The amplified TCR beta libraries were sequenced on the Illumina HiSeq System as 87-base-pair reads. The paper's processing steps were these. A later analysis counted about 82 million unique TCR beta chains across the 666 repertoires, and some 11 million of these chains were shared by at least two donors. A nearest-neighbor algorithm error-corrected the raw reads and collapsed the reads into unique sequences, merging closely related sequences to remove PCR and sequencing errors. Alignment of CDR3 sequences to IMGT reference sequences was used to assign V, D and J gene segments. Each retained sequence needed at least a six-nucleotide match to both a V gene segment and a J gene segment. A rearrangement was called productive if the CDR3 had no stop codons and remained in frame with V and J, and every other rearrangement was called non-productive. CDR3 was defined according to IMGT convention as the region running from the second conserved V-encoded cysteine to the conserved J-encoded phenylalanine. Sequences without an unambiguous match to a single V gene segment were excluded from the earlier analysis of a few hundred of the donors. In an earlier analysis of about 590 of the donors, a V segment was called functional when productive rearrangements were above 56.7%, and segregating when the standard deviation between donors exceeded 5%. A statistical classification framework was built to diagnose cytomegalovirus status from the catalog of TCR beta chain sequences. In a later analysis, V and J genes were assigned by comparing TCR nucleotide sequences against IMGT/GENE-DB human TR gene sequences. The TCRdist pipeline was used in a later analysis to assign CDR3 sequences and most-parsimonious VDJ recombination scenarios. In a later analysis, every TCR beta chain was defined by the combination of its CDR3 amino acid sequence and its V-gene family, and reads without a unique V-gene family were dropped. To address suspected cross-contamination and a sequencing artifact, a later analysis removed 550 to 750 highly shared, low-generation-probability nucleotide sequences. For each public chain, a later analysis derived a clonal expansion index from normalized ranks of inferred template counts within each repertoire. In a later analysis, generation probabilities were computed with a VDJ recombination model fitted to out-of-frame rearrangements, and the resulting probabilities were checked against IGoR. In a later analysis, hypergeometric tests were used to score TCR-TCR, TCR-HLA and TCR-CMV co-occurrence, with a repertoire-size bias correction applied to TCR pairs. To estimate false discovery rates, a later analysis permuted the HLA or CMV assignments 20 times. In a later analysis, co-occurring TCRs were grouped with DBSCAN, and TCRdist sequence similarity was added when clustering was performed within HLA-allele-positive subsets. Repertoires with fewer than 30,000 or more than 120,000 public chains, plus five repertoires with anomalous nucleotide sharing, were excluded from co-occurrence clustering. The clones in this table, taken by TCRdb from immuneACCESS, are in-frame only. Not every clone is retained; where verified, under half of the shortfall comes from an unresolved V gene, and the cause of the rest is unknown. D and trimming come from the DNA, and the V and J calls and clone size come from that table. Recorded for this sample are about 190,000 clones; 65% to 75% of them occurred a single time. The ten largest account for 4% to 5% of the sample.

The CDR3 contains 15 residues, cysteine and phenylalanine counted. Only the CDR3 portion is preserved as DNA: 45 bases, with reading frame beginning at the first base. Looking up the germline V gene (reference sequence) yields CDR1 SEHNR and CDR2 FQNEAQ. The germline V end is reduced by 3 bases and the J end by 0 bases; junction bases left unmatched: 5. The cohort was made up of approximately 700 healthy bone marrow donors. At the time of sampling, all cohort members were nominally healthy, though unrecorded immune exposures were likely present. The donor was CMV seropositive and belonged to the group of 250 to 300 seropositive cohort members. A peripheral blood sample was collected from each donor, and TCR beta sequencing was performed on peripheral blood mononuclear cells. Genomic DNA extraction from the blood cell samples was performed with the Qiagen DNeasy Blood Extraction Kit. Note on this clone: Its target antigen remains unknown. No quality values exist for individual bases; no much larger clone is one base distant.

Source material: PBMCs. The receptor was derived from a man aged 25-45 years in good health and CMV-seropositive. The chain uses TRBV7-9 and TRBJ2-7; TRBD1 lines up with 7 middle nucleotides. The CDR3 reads CASSFRRDSSYEQYF. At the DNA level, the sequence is TGTGCCAGCAGCTTCCGACGGGACAGCTCCTACGAGCAGTACTTC.